The 18 T cell receptor beta chains presented below share a single source sample, sequenced in a study (dated by TCRdb to the mid-2010s). The library was generated by 5' RACE. Sequencing used an Illumina MiSeq. Starting from the raw public reads, TCRdb applied fastp trimming at Q25, assembled clones with MiXCR and retained in-frame beta chains. Every CDR3 protein is listed once, alongside the most common genes and DNA of its rows. In all, the sample holds several thousand distinct CDR3 sequences, and 60% of those were seen once. The ten largest clones add up to less than 7.5% of the sample. Sequenced material: tumor-infiltrating memory CD4+ T cells sorted from the breast tumor. The sample's cell subset or site label, in plain terms: memory CD4+ T cells, CD4+CD45RO+CD25-. These receptors all come from a female donor with breast cancer.

This chain links TRBV6-1 with TRBJ1-2, with D unclear. The CDR3 loop spans 13 amino acids. The V end was cut by 5 bases, the J end by 2 bases, with 9 bases between. CDR1 is MNHNS, CDR2 SASEGT, per germline. The CDR3 sequence is CASSRDINYGYTF. CDR3 DNA sequence: TGTGCCAGCAGTAGAGACATCAACTATGGCTACACCTTC.

This chain links TRBV27 with TRBJ2-1; 8 bases fit TRBD2. The germline V gene has CDR1 MNHEY and CDR2 SMNVEV (reference sequence). The CDR3 sequence is 14 residues long. With V trimmed by 7 bases and J by 3 bases, 5 bases remained unmatched. The CDR3 sequence: CASTGGLFYNEQFF. In nucleotides, the CDR3 is TGTGCCAGCACGGGGGGGTTGTTCTACAATGAGCAGTTCTTC.

As concerns this clonotype: Relative to the germline gene, one junction end is altered; a read error may explain this. This chain links TRBV6-6 with TRBJ1-5, with TRBD1 identical over 9 bases. Germline values: CDR1 MNHNY, CDR2 SVGAGI (reference sequence). This CDR3 is 13 amino acids long. The CDR3 DNA sequence: TGTGCCAGCAACCGACAGGGGGATCAGCTCCAGCGTTTT. It codes for CASNRQGDQLQRF.

J is TRBJ2-7 and V is TRBV18; D is possibly TRBD1 (6 bases). CDR1 is KGHSH, CDR2 LQKENI, per germline. This CDR3 region has 14 residues. V was shortened by 2 bases and J by 3 bases, with 11 bases between the two germline ends. CDR3: CASSPDRTVYEQYF. The CDR3 nucleotides read TGTGCCAGCTCACCAGACAGGACGGTCTACGAGCAGTACTTC.

V gene TRBV20-1 combines with J gene TRBJ1-1; a possible D gene is TRBD1 (5 bases). Germline V gene data show CDR1 as DFQATT and CDR2 as SNEGSKA (reference sequence). This CDR3 comprises 14 residues. With 3 bases removed from V and 0 bases from J, the gap between germline ends came to 11 bases. CDR3 nucleotide sequence: TGCAGTGCTAGGATGGGGCTTCTGAACACTGAAGCTTTCTTT. Its translation: CSARMGLLNTEAFF.

This sequence joins TRBV29-1 and TRBJ1-2, with D possibly matching TRBD1 (5 bases). The germline V and J ends were trimmed by 7 bases and 7 bases, with 19 bases remaining between them. This CDR3 has 13 amino acids. Looked up from germline, CDR1 is SQVTM and CDR2 is ANQGSEA. The CDR3 spells CSARPDTAGGYTF. For the CDR3, the DNA is TGCAGCGCCCGTCCGGACACCGCGGGTGGCTACACCTTC.

The chain couples TRBV7-9 to TRBJ2-7; possibly TRBD1 for D (6 bases). V gave up 5 bases and J gave up 6 bases, with 23 bases separating them. CDR1 and CDR2 from the germline V gene are SEHNR and FQNEAQ (reference sequence). The CDR3 has 16 residues. In nucleotides, the CDR3 is TGTGCCAGCAGCCAAACCAGGCCGTCAGGGGCTTCCGAGCAGTACTTC. This sequence encodes CASSQTRPSGASEQYF. Together with reference TRBV7-9 and TRBJ2-7, the CDR3 gives the full variable domain: DTGVSQNPRHKITKRGQNVTFRCDPISEHNRLYWYRQTLGQGPEFLTYFQNEAQLEKSRLLSDRFSAERPKGSFSTLEIQRTEQGDSAMYLCASSQTRPSGASEQYFGPGTRLTVT.

This chain joins TRBV5-1 and TRBJ2-7, with 9 bases aligning to TRBD2. Germline V gene data show CDR1 as SGHRS and CDR2 as YFSETQ. CDR3 size: 15 residues. After removal of 7 bases from V and 2 bases from J, the junction contained 10 bases not matched to a gene. The CDR3 coding sequence is TGCGCCAGCTCAATAGTTAGCGGGAGCACCTACGAGCAGTACTTC. Protein product: CASSIVSGSTYEQYF.

In its sample, this clonotype was seen a few times. V gene TRBV5-1 combines with J gene TRBJ2-5, with D possibly being TRBD2 (6 bases). Between the trimmed V and J ends, which lost 5 bases and 5 bases, there was a span of 10 bases. Germline CDR1 SGHRS, CDR2 YFSETQ. This CDR3 has 12 amino acids. The CDR3 region is CASSPEGETQYF. CDR3 DNA: TGCGCCAGCAGTCCGGAGGGGGAGACCCAGTACTTC.

By share, this clonotype counts as medium-sized (0.01 to 0.1%). The chain carries TRBV20-1 and TRBJ2-5, with D possibly being TRBD1 or TRBD2 (6 bases each). The germline V and J ends were trimmed by 2 bases and 9 bases, with 22 bases remaining between them. Germline V gives CDR1 DFQATT, CDR2 SNEGSKA (reference sequence). The CDR3 spans 15 residues. CDR3 sequence: CSARPSSAQGKAQYF. CDR3 bases: TGCAGTGCTAGACCCTCTAGCGCCCAGGGGAAGGCCCAGTACTTC.

CDR3: CASSWRGSSSSYEQYF. CDR3 in DNA: TGCGCCAGCAGCTGGAGGGGTAGCAGCAGCTCCTACGAGCAGTACTTC. The chain recombines TRBV5-1 with TRBJ2-7, with D possibly being TRBD2 (6 bases). Trimming removed 3 bases from V and 0 bases from J, with 16 bases in between. The CDR3 is made up of 16 amino acids. Germline values: CDR1 SGHRS, CDR2 YFSETQ.

The chain employs TRBV5-1 and TRBJ2-2, with 9 bases that match TRBD1. The CDR3 has 14 residues. V shed 6 bases and J 6 bases; nucleotides not matched to a gene: 6. Germline assignment: CDR1 SGHRS and CDR2 YFSETQ. CDR3 bases: TGCGCCAGCAAGGTCGACAGGGGGGCCGGGGAGCTGTTTTTT. This gives the protein CASKVDRGAGELFF.

The rearrangement uses TRBV28 and TRBJ2-5; TRBD2 might be the D (5 bases). Looked up from germline, CDR1 is MDHEN and CDR2 is SYDVKM. Trimming stripped 8 bases from V and 3 bases from J, with 13 bases between. The CDR3 runs to 13 residues. The CDR3 region is CASVGGLEETQYF. CDR3 coding DNA: TGTGCCAGCGTCGGAGGCCTAGAAGAGACCCAGTACTTC.

This clonotype was counted once. V and J are TRBV6-5 and TRBJ2-7, with D unclear. This CDR3 spans 16 amino acids. V dropped 0 bases and J dropped 0 bases, with 12 bases sitting between them. Germline CDR1 and CDR2: MNHEY and SVGAGI. Here the CDR3 DNA reads TGTGCCAGCAGTTACTCGAACAGCCCGAGCTCCTACGAGCAGTACTTC. Its translation: CASSYSNSPSSYEQYF.

This clonotype has a single count. The chain is built from TRBV7-2 and TRBJ2-5, with no clear D. The CDR3 is 14 residues long. Trimming removed 0 bases from V and 5 bases from J, with 10 bases in between. The V gene's germline CDR1 is SGHTA and CDR2 FQGNSA. The CDR3 spells CASSLAPKRETQYF. The CDR3, as DNA: TGTGCCAGCAGCTTAGCTCCCAAGAGGGAGACCCAGTACTTC.

The J gene is TRBJ2-3, the V gene TRBV9; D not resolved. The CDR3 covers 14 residues. Germline CDR1 is SGDLS and CDR2 is YYNGEE. V was pared by 4 bases and J by 0 bases, with 9 bases between. The CDR3 DNA reads TGTGCCAGCAGCCTCACGTCTAGCACAGATACGCAGTATTTT. Protein sequence: CASSLTSSTDTQYF.

The rearrangement uses TRBV29-1 and TRBJ2-1; 8 bases match TRBD2. CDR1 and CDR2 from the germline V gene are SQVTM and ANQGSEA. Trimming removed 3 bases from V and 6 bases from J; junction bases left unmatched: 10. The CDR3 spans 15 residues. The CDR3 DNA reads as TGCAGCGTTGATGCCAGCGGGAGTTCGCGCAATGAGCAGTTCTTC. This gives the protein CSVDASGSSRNEQFF.

This clonotype was found a few times. This chain uses TRBV7-2 with TRBJ2-2; D not certain. The V gene's germline CDR1 is SGHTA and CDR2 FQGNSA. With 5 bases removed from V and 7 bases from J, the gap between germline ends came to 11 bases. The CDR3 covers 13 residues. CDR3 sequence reads: CASSAGMGGELFF. CDR3 DNA sequence: TGTGCCAGCAGCGCCGGCATGGGCGGGGAGCTGTTTTTT.